A selection of T cell receptor beta chains follows, all from one sample in a study of blood T cells in healthy people across ages. TCRdb analysed the 5' RACE reads with MiXCR anew, one entry per CDR3 protein. The sample has hundreds of thousands of distinct CDR3 sequences, approximately 30% seen once; the top ten hold approximately 15%. Sequencing was done on a sample of blood. These receptor sequences come from a woman at least 80 years old in good health. Both conserved end residues are part of each CDR3. The D gene is left open where the match is weak. Some rows have no size entry. The others give once, few or many, or a class for an expanded clone.

clone_size | j_call | d_call | v_call | cdr3_aa | cdr3_nt
many | TRBJ2-5 | - | TRBV3-1 | CASSQAAYQETQYF | TGTGCCAGCAGCCAAGCAGCGTACCAAGAGACCCAGTACTTC
many | TRBJ2-7 | TRBD1 | TRBV20-1 | CSAERTGSYEQYF | TGCAGTGCAGAGAGGACAGGCTCCTACGAGCAGTACTTC
- | TRBJ1-4 | - | TRBV20-1 | CSARDTVAGEKRFF | TGCAGTGCTAGAGATACGGTAGCGGGAGAAAAACGGTTTTTT
- | TRBJ1-5 | - | TRBV4-1 | CASSQDQGGGVNQPQHF | TGCGCCAGTAGCCAAGATCAGGGTGGGGGGGTTAATCAGCCCCAGCATTTT
many | TRBJ2-1 | TRBD2 | TRBV28 | CASSSTGTSGGARPTYNEQFF | TGTGCCAGCAGTTCGACCGGGACTAGCGGGGGGGCCAGGCCGACCTACAATGAGCAGTTCTTC
many | TRBJ1-2 | TRBD1 | TRBV3-1 | CASSLMVGTGESYGYTF | TGTGCCAGCAGCCTAATGGTGGGGACAGGGGAATCCTATGGCTACACCTTC
many | TRBJ2-7 | TRBD2 | TRBV2 | CAARTSGVYEQYF | TGTGCCGCCAGGACTAGCGGGGTCTACGAGCAGTACTTC
many | TRBJ1-2 | TRBD1 | TRBV6-1 | CASRVTDRGLYGYTF | TGTGCCAGCAGGGTGACGGACAGGGGACTCTATGGCTACACCTTC
- | TRBJ1-5 | - | TRBV20-1 | CSATGTFNSNQPQHF | TGCAGTGCTACTGGGACATTTAATAGCAATCAGCCCCAGCATTTT
many | TRBJ2-7 | - | TRBV7-9 | CASSLGRGRPREQYF | TGTGCCAGCAGCTTAGGCCGGGGACGGCCTCGCGAGCAGTACTTC
many | TRBJ2-7 | - | TRBV5-6 | CASSLGPSSSYEQYF | TGTGCCAGCAGCTTGGGACCCTCGAGCTCCTACGAGCAGTACTTC
few | TRBJ1-2 | - | TRBV2 | CDSSEWGRTLYGYTF | TGTGACAGCAGTGAATGGGGACGGACTTTGTATGGCTACACCTTC
- | TRBJ1-4 | - | TRBV9 | CASSVGYATNEKLFF | TGTGCCAGCAGCGTCGGCTATGCAACTAATGAAAAACTGTTTTTT
- | TRBJ1-1 | - | TRBV30 | CAWSLTGVSEAFF | TGTGCCTGGAGTCTGACGGGGGTATCTGAAGCTTTCTTT
few | TRBJ1-1 | TRBD1 | TRBV7-2 | CASSPRDRGEAFF | TGTGCCAGCAGCCCAAGGGACAGGGGAGAAGCTTTCTTT
few | TRBJ1-1 | - | TRBV7-3 | CASSHGGFPEAFF | TGTGCCAGCAGCCATGGGGGCTTCCCTGAAGCTTTCTTT
many | TRBJ1-6 | TRBD1 | TRBV10-3 | CATQPHRGDSPLHF | TGTGCCACTCAGCCCCACAGGGGCGACTCACCCCTCCACTTT
many | TRBJ2-3 | TRBD2 | TRBV7-3 | CASSPLAGGSDTQYF | TGTGCCAGCAGCCCTCTAGCGGGGGGTTCAGATACGCAGTATTTT
many | TRBJ2-3 | - | TRBV25-1 | CASTETGHRGTDTQYF | TGTGCCAGCACCGAGACCGGGCATAGGGGCACAGATACGCAGTATTTT
- | TRBJ2-5 | - | TRBV5-1 | CASSPAGRQETQYF | TGCGCCAGCAGCCCGGCGGGGCGGCAAGAGACCCAGTACTTC
many | TRBJ2-7 | - | TRBV10-3 | CAIGKLTYEQYF | TGTGCCATCGGGAAACTAACCTACGAGCAGTACTTC
many | TRBJ1-2 | TRBD1 | TRBV18 | CASSPQGQIVYGYTF | TGTGCCAGCTCACCACAGGGACAGATAGTTTATGGCTACACCTTC
- | TRBJ1-1 | TRBD1 | TRBV5-1 | CASSLEGAPQVVNTEAFF | TGCGCCAGCAGCTTAGAGGGGGCACCCCAAGTGGTGAACACTGAAGCTTTCTTT
- | TRBJ1-2 | - | TRBV20-1 | CSARNIFGHTF | TGCAGTGCCCGAAACATCTTCGGCCACACCTTC
many | TRBJ2-7 | - | TRBV27 | CASSPGPFYEQYF | TGTGCCAGCAGTCCGGGCCCATTCTACGAGCAGTACTTC
- | TRBJ2-5 | - | TRBV7-2 | CASSSGATVQGTQYF | TGTGCCAGCAGCTCGGGGGCGACAGTTCAAGGGACCCAGTACTTC